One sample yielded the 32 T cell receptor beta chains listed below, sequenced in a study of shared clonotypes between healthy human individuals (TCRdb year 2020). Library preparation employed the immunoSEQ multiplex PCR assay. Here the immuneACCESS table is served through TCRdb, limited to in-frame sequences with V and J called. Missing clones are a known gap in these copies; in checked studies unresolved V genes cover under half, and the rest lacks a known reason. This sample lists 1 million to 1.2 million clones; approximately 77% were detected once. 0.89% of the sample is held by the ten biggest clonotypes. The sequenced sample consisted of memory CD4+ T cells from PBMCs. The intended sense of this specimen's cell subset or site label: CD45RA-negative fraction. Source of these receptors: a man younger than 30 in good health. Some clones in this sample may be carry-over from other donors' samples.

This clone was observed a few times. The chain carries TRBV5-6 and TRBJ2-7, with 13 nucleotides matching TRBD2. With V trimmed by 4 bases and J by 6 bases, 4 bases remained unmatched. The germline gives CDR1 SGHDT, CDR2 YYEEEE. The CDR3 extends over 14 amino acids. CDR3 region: CASSLGTSGVEQYF. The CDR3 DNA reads TGTGCCAGCAGCCTAGGGACTAGCGGGGTCGAGCAGTACTTC.

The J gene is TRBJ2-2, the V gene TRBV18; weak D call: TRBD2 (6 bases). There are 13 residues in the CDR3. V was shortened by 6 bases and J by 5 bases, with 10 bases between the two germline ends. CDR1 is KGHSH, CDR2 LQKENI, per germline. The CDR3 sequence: CASSPEGTGELFF. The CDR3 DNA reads TGTGCCAGCTCCCCGGAGGGGACCGGGGAGCTGTTTTTT.

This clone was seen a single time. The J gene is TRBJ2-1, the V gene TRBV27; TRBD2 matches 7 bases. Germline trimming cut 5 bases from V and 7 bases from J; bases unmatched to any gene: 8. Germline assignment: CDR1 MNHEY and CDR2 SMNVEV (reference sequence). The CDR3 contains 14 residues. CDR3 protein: CASSGAGARNEQFF. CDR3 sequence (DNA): TGTGCCAGCAGTGGCGCGGGAGCAAGGAATGAGCAGTTCTTC.

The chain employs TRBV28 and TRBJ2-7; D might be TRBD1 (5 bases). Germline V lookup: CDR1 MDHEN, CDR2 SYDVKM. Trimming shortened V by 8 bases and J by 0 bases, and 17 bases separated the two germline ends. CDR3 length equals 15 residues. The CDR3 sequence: CASRTNRQLSYEQYF. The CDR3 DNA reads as TGTGCCAGCCGCACAAACCGACAGCTCTCCTACGAGCAGTACTTC.

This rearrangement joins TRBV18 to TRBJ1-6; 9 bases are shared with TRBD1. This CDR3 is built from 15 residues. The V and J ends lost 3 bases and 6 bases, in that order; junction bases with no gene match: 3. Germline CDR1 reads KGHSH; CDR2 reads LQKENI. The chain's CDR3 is CASSPGQGSNSPLHF. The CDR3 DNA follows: TGTGCCAGCTCACCCGGACAGGGGAGTAATTCACCCCTCCACTTT.

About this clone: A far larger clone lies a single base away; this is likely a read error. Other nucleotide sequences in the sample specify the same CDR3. The CDR3 sequence: CASSLAGGPTRYEQYF. CDR3 in DNA: TGCGCCAGCAGCTTAGCGGGAGGGCCCACTAGATACGAGCAGTACTTC. The rearrangement uses TRBV7-9 and TRBJ2-7; 11 nucleotides agree with TRBD2. CDR1 and CDR2 from the germline V gene are SEHNR and FQNEAQ (reference sequence). The CDR3 is 16 amino acids.

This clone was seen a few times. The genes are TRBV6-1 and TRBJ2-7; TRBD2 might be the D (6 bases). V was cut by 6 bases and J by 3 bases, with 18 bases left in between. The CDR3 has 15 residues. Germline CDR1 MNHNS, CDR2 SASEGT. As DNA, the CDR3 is TGTGCCAGCAGGCGGGGAGACGGCCGGATCTACGAGCAGTACTTC. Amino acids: CASRRGDGRIYEQYF.

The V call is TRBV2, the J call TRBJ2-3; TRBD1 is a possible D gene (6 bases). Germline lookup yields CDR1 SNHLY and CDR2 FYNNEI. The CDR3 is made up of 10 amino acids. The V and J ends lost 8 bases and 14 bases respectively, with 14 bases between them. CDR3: CASLNRAAYF. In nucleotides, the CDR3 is TGTGCCAGCCTCAACAGGGCGGCGTATTTT.

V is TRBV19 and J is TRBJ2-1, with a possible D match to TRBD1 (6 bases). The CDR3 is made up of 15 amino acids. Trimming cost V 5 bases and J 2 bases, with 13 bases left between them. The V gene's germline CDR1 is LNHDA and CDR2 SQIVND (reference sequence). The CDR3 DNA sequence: TGTGCCAGTAGTGGACAGACGCGGACCTACAATGAGCAGTTCTTC. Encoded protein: CASSGQTRTYNEQFF.

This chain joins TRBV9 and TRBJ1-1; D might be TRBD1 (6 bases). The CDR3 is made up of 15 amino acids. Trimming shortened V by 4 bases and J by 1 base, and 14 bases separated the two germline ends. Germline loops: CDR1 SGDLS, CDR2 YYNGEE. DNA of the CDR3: TGTGCCAGCAGCCTCCGGGACACCAGGAACACTGAAGCTTTCTTT. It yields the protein CASSLRDTRNTEAFF.

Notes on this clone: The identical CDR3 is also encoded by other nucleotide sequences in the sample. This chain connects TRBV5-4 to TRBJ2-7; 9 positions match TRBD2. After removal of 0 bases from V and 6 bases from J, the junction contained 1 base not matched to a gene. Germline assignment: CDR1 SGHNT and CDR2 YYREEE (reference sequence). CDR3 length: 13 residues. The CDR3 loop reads CASSLELAGEQYF. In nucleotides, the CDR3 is TGTGCCAGCAGCTTGGAACTAGCGGGCGAGCAGTACTTC. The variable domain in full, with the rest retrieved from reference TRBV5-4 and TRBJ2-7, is ETGVTQSPTHLIKTRGQQVTLRCSSQSGHNTVSWYQQALGQGPQFIFQYYREEENGRGNFPPRFSGLQFPNYSSELNVNALELDDSALYLCASSLELAGEQYFGPGTRLTVT.

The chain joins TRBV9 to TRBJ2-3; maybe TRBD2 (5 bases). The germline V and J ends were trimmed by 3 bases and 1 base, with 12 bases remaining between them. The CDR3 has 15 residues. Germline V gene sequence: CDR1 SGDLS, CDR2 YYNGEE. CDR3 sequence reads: CASSATLRGTDTQYF. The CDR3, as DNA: TGTGCCAGCAGCGCCACCCTGCGGGGCACAGATACGCAGTATTTT.

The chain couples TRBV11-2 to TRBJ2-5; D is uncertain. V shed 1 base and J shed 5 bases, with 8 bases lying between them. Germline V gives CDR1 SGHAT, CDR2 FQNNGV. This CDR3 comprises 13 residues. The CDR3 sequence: CASSLVYRETQYF. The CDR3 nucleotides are TGTGCCAGCAGCTTAGTTTACCGGGAGACCCAGTACTTC.

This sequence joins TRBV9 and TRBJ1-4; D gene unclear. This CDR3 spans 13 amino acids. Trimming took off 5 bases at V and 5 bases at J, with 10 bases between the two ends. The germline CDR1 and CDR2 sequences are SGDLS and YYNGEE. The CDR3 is CASSGVWNEKLFF. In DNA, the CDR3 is TGTGCCAGCAGTGGGGTGTGGAATGAAAAACTGTTTTTT.

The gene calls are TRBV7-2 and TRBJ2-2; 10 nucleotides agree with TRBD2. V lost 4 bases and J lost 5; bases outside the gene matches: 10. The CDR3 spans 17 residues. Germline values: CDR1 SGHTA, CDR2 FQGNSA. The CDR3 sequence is CASSSLLAGLRTGELFF. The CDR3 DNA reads TGTGCCAGCAGCTCCTTACTAGCGGGATTAAGGACCGGGGAGCTGTTTTTT.

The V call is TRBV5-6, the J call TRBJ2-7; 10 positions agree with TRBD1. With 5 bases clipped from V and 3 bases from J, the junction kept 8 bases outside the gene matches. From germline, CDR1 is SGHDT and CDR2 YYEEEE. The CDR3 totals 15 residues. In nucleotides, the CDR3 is TGTGCCAGCAGTTACCGGGACAGGGGAGTCTACGAGCAGTACTTC. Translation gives CASSYRDRGVYEQYF. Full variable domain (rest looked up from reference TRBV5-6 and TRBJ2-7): DAGVTQSPTHLIKTRGQQVTLRCSPKSGHDTVSWYQQALGQGPQFIFQYYEEEERQRGNFPDRFSGHQFPNYSSELNVNALLLGDSALYLCASSYRDRGVYEQYFGPGTRLTVT.

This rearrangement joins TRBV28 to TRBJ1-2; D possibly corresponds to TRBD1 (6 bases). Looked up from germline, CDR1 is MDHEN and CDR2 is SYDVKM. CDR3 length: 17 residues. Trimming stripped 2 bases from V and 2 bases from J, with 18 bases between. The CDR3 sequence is CASSLGGGQGLNYGYTF. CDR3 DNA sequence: TGTGCCAGCAGTTTAGGCGGGGGTCAGGGGCTAAACTATGGCTACACCTTC.

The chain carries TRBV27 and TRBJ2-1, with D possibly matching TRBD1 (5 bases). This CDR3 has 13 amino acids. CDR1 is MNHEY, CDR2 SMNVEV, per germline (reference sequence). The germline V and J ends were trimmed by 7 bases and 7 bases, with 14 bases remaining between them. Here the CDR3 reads CASKLSRGNEQFF. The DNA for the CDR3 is TGTGCCAGCAAACTCTCTAGGGGAAATGAGCAGTTCTTC.

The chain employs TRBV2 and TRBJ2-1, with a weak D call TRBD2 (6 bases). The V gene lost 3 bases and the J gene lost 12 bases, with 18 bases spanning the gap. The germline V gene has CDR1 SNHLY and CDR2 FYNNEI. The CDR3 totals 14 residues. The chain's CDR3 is CASSELVGGTAQFF. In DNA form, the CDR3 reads TGTGCCAGCAGTGAGTTAGTCGGGGGTACGGCGCAGTTCTTC.

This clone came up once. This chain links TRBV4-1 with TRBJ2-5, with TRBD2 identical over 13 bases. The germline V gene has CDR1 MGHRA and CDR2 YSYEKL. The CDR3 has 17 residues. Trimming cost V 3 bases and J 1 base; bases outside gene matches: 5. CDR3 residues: CASSQSGLAGRQETQYF. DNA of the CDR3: TGCGCCAGCAGCCAGTCGGGACTAGCGGGGCGCCAAGAGACCCAGTACTTC.

CDR3 nucleotides: TGTGCCAGCAGTAAGGGTTCCCTCTCTGGGGCCAACGTCCTGACTTTC. Protein: CASSKGSLSGANVLTF. The chain carries TRBV2 and TRBJ2-6; D not resolved. V shed 5 bases and J shed 0 bases, with 11 bases lying between them. The CDR3 runs 16 residues. CDR1 SNHLY and CDR2 FYNNEI come from the germline V gene.

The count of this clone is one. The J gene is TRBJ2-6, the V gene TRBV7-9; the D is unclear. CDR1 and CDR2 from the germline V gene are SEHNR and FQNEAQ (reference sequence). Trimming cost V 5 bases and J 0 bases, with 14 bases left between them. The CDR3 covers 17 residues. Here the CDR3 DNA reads TGTGCCAGCAGCCCGTACGTTATTAGCTCTGGGGCCAACGTCCTGACTTTC. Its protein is CASSPYVISSGANVLTF.

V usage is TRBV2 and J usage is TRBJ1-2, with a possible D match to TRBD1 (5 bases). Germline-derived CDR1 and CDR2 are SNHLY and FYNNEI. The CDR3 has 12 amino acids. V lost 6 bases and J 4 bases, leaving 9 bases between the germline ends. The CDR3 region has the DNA TGTGCCAGCAGAGGGACGGGCTATGGCTACACCTTC. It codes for CASRGTGYGYTF.

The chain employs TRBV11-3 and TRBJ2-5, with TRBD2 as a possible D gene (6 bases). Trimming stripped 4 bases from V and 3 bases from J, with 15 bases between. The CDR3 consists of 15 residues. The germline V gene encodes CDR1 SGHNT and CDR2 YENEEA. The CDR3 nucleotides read TGTGCCAGCAGCTCCGGGGGAGAAGGCGAAGAGACCCAGTACTTC. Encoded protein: CASSSGGEGEETQYF.

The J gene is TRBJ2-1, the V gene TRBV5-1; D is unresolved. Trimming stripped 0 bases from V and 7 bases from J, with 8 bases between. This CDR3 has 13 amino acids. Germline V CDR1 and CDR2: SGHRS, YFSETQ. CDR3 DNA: TGCGCCAGCAGCTTGGGATGGGGTAATGAGCAGTTCTTC. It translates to CASSLGWGNEQFF.

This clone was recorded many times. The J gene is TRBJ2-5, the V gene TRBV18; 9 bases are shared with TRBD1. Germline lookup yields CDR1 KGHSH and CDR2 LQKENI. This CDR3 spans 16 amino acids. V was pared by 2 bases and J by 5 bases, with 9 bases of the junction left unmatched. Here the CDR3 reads CASSPIQGQGQETQYF. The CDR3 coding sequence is TGTGCCAGCTCACCAATCCAGGGACAGGGTCAGGAGACCCAGTACTTC.

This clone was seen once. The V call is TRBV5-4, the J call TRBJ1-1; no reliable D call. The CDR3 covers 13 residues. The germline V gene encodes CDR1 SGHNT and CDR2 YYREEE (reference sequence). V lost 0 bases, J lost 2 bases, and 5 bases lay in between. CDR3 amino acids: CASSLEGNTEAFF. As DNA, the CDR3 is TGTGCCAGCAGCTTGGAGGGTAACACTGAAGCTTTCTTT.

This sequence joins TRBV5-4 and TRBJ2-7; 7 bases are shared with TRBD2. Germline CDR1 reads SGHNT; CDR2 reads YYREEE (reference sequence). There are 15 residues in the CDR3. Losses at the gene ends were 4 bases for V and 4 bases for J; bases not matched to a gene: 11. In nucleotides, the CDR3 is TGTGCCAGCAGCCATAGTACGGGAGGCGGGTACGAGCAGTACTTC. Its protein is CASSHSTGGGYEQYF.

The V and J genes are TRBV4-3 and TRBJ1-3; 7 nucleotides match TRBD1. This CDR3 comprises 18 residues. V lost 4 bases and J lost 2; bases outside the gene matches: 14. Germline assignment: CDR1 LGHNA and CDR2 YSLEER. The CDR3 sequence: CASSPLLTGSSPGNTIYF. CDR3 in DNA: TGCGCCAGCAGCCCCTTATTGACAGGGTCGAGTCCTGGAAACACCATATATTTT.

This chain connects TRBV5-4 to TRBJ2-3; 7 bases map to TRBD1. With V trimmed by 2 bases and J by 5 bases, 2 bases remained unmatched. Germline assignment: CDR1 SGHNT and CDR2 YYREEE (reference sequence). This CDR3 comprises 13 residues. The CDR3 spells CASSLTGEDTQYF. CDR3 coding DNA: TGTGCCAGCAGCTTAACAGGGGAAGATACGCAGTATTTT.

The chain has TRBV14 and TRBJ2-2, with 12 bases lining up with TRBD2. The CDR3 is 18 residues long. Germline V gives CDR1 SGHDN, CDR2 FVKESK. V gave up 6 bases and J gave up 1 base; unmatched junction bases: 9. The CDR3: CASSLYLAGGGNTGELFF. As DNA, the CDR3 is TGTGCCAGCAGTCTATACCTAGCGGGAGGGGGGAACACCGGGGAGCTGTTTTTT.

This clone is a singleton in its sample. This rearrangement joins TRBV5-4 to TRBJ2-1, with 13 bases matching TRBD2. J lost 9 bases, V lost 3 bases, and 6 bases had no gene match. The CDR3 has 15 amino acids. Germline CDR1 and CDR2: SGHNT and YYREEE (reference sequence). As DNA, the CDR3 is TGTGCCAGCAGCTCCGGGGGACTAGCGGGATTTGAGCAGTTCTTC. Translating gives CASSSGGLAGFEQFF.